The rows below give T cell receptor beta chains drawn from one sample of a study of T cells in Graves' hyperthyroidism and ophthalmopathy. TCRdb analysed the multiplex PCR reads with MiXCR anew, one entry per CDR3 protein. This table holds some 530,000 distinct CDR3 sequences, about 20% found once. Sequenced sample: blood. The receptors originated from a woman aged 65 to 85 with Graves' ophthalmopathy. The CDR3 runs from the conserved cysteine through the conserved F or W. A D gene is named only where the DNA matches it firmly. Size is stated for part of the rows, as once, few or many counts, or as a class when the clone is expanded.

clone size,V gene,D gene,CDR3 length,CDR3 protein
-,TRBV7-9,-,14,CASSSKQATDTQYF
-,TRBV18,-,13,CASSPGFVGEQYF
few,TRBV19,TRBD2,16,CASSIIAGTSYNEQFF
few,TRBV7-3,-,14,CASSFGGNTDTQYF
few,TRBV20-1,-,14,CSATQGNSNQPQHF
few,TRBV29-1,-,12,CSVRDLGETQYF
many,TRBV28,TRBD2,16,CASRLRLAGSFYEQYF
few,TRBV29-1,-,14,CSVELGVEDDEQFF
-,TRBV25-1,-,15,CASSPTPDNRDEQFF
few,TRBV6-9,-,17,CASSYGPQGTAGNTIYF
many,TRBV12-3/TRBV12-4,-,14,CASSLGGAKNIQYF
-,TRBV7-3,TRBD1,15,CASSLNTGGHGELFF
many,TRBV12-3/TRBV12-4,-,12,CASSFRDTEAFF
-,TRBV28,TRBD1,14,CASNPGQGDNEQFF
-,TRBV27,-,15,CASSRQRLAKNIQYF
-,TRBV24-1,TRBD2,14,CATTLAGGTYEQYF
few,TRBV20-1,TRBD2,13,CSARITSGSVQYF
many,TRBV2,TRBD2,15,CASSVLAGVGNEQFF
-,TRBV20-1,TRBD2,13,CSASGLAENTQYF
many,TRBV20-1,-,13,CSARGRGNQPQHF
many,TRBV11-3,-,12,CASSLDGDTQYF
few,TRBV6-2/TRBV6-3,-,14,CASSYWGTGQPQHF
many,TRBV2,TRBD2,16,CASLGRTGGRGDTQYF
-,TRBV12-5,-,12,CASGLDTIEAFF
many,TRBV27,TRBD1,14,CASSPGQGSYGYTF
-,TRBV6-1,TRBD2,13,CASRRRERETQYF
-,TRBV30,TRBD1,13,CAWDGTAGNTIYF
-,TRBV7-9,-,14,CASSLGPYSYEQYF
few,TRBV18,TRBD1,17,CASSPPRTGANTGELFF
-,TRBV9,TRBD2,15,CASSVSSGRGYEQYF
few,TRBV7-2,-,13,CASSSNPTDTQYF
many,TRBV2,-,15,CASSVYGSGSYEQYF
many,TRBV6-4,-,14,CASSDGTDTGELFF
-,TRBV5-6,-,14,CASSSSPWSYEQYF
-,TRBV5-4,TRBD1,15,CASSPGTGDRREQYF
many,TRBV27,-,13,CASSHHRTDTQYF
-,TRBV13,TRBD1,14,CASSLGGGAGGYTF
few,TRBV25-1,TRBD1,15,CASRPGTGRVGEAFF
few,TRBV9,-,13,CASSVEGPHGYTF
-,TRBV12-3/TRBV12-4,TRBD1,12,CASSPGTAGYTF
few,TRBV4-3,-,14,CASSPTDLYNEQFF
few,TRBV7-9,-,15,CASSFKGVGSYEQYF
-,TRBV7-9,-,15,CASSLAPAVVDTQYF
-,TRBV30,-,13,CAWNSGSTDTQYF
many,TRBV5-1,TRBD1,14,CASLRDSSYNEQFF
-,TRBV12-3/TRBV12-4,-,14,CASSYNAANTEAFF
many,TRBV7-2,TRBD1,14,CASTTGGSSYEQYF
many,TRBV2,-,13,CASQSEIGNVLTF
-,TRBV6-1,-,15,CASTPAAGLYNEQFF
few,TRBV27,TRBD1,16,CASQSLIRDRGREQYF
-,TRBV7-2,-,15,CASSLLGSTYNEQFF
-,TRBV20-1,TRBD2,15,CSARNLAGTTDTQYF
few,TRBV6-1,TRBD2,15,CASSVAGVQADTQYF
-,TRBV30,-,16,CAWSVLGTNTIYGYTF
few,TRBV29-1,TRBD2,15,CSVMGRRSGAYEQYF